This T cell receptor beta chain was identified in a study of cytomegalovirus exposure and HLA in healthy donors. Broader study findings: CMV serostatus was the sole immune exposure information available.

The table lists this clone with a few counts. What it binds is unknown. The CDR3 spans 15 residues. Looked up from germline, CDR1 is SGHAT and CDR2 is FQNNGV. V lost 3 bases and J lost 8, with 19 bases in between. Both 60 Vbeta primers and 13 Jbeta primers went into the PCR. The data were produced by immunoSEQ multiplex PCR, yet TCRdb's version contains in-frame clones alone and is incomplete. Of fewer than 200,000 clones detected, roughly 86% appear once; the ten largest clones hold roughly 3.1%. The sequence was obtained from a man aged 35-49 years in good health and CMV-seropositive. Sequenced input: PBMCs. The V gene is TRBV11-2, the J gene TRBJ1-2, with a weak D call TRBD1 (5 bases). The CDR3 loop is CASSFDGRGARGYTF. The CDR3 DNA reads TGTGCCAGCAGCTTTGACGGGAGAGGGGCGCGCGGCTACACCTTC.